The 16 T cell receptor beta chains given below trace back to one sample, sequenced in a study of T-cell memory formation after mild COVID-19. Via MiXCR, TCRdb re-called the 5' RACE reads, giving one row per CDR3 protein. The table records 500,000 to 650,000 distinct CDR3 sequences, 20% to 25% of them present only once. The sample comprised PBMCs or a T cell subset sorted from them (not recorded which). The receptors originated from an adult woman who had mild COVID-19 (a few samples of this study predate the infection). Cell type and time point are not known.

This chain links TRBV6-5 with TRBJ2-7, with D unresolved. The germline V gene encodes CDR1 MNHEY and CDR2 SVGAGI. The CDR3 is made up of 11 amino acids. V dropped 2 bases and J dropped 7 bases, with 6 bases sitting between them. CDR3 loop: CASSYAREQYF. DNA of the CDR3: TGTGCCAGCAGTTACGCGAGAGAGCAGTACTTC.

The table lists this clonotype with a few counts. This chain connects TRBV20-1 to TRBJ2-1; 9 nucleotides line up with TRBD2. CDR3 length: 13 amino acids. Losses at the gene ends were 7 bases for V and 6 bases for J; bases not matched to a gene: 7. Per the germline V gene, CDR1 is DFQATT and CDR2 is SNEGSKA (reference sequence). CDR3 nucleotide sequence: TGCAGTGGAGGGGCTAGCGGGGCCAATGAGCAGTTCTTC. This codes for CSGGASGANEQFF.

The chain has TRBV5-5 and TRBJ2-2; 7 positions match TRBD1. Trimming took 2 bases from V and 5 from J; bases not matched to a gene: 6. The germline V gene has CDR1 SGHKS and CDR2 YYEKEE (reference sequence). The CDR3 runs 15 residues. The CDR3 region has the DNA TGTGCCAGCAGCTTCAAAGGGGGCCTTACCGGGGAGCTGTTTTTT. Translating gives CASSFKGGLTGELFF.

Only one count was recorded for this clonotype. The chain is built from TRBV6-2 or TRBV6-3 and TRBJ1-2; D gene uncertain. The V end lost 5 bases, the J end lost 4 bases, and 11 bases lay between the germline ends. CDR1 is MNHEY and CDR2 is SVGEGT in the germline V gene. The length of the CDR3 is 13 residues. CDR3 sequence reads: CASSEHGAYGYTF. As DNA, the CDR3 is TGTGCCAGCAGTGAACACGGAGCCTATGGCTACACCTTC.

This clonotype was observed a few times. This sequence joins TRBV7-9 and TRBJ1-6; 9 bases are a match to TRBD1. The CDR3 sequence is 14 residues long. V lost 3 bases, J lost 9 bases, and 3 bases stayed unmatched. CDR1 and CDR2 from the germline V gene are SEHNR and FQNEAQ (reference sequence). The CDR3: CASSLGTGPSPLHF. The DNA of the CDR3 is TGTGCCAGCAGCTTGGGGACAGGGCCTTCACCCCTCCACTTT.

There are many counts of this clonotype. The chain recombines TRBV3-1 with TRBJ2-4; 7 positions match TRBD2. This CDR3 comprises 14 residues. The V gene end was trimmed by 3 bases and the J gene end by 8 bases; junction bases not matched to a gene: 7. The germline gives CDR1 LGHDT, CDR2 YNNKEL (reference sequence). The chain's CDR3 is CASSQGGDADIQYF. The CDR3 coding sequence is TGTGCCAGCAGCCAGGGAGGGGACGCGGACATTCAGTACTTC.

J is TRBJ1-2 and V is TRBV4-3, with D unresolved. With 0 bases removed from V and 5 bases from J, the gap between germline ends came to 10 bases. Germline lookup yields CDR1 LGHNA and CDR2 YSLEER. This CDR3 comprises 14 residues. CDR3 sequence: CASSQDPARYGYTF. The DNA for the CDR3 is TGCGCCAGCAGCCAAGACCCAGCTCGGTATGGCTACACCTTC.

The chain has TRBV11-1 and TRBJ2-7, with D possibly TRBD1 on 5 matching bases. The CDR3 loop spans 15 amino acids. Germline V gene sequence: CDR1 SGHAT, CDR2 FQDESV (reference sequence). The ends were cut back, 3 bases at V and 3 bases at J, with 15 bases in the middle. The CDR3 loop is CASSFLGEGHYEQYF. CDR3 bases: TGTGCCAGCAGCTTCTTAGGAGAAGGACACTACGAGCAGTACTTC.

The CDR3 region has the DNA TGCGCCAGCAGCCAAGGAGGCGGGGGGCCCAACACTGAAGCTTTCTTT. Its translation: CASSQGGGGPNTEAFF. V is TRBV4-1 and J is TRBJ1-1; D may be TRBD1 (6 bases). CDR3 length: 16 residues. V shed 1 base and J shed 2 bases, with 14 bases lying between them. Germline CDR1 reads MGHRA; CDR2 reads YSYEKL.

This clonotype showed up just a few times. The V call is TRBV14, the J call TRBJ2-5; TRBD2 agrees at 11 bases. The CDR3 totals 17 residues. V was pared by 4 bases and J by 3 bases, with 10 bases of the junction left unmatched. Germline loops: CDR1 SGHDN, CDR2 FVKESK. CDR3 amino acids: CASSLGRLAGFEETQYF. The CDR3 DNA reads as TGTGCCAGCAGCCTCGGTCGACTAGCGGGATTCGAAGAGACCCAGTACTTC.

Only a few counts were recorded for this clonotype. This rearrangement joins TRBV11-2 to TRBJ1-1, with 7 bases that match TRBD1. V lost 5 bases, J lost 8 bases, and 11 bases stayed unmatched. In germline, CDR1 is SGHAT, CDR2 FQNNGV. The CDR3 contains 14 residues. CDR3 sequence (DNA): TGTGCCAGCAGCGCGATACAGGGGACCAACGAAGCTTTCTTT. Protein product: CASSAIQGTNEAFF.

In its sample, this clonotype was seen a few times. This sequence joins TRBV4-1 and TRBJ1-1; D is undetermined. CDR3 size: 14 residues. In germline, CDR1 is MGHRA, CDR2 YSYEKL. V shed 4 bases and J shed 4 bases, with 13 bases lying between them. CDR3 amino acids: CASSRGEGVTEAFF. In DNA, the CDR3 is TGCGCCAGCAGCCGTGGGGAGGGAGTCACTGAAGCTTTCTTT.

Many counts were recorded for this clonotype. The chain has TRBV3-1 and TRBJ2-7, with unresolved D. Germline V gives CDR1 LGHDT, CDR2 YNNKEL (reference sequence). The germline V and J ends were trimmed by 5 bases and 3 bases, with 8 bases remaining between them. The CDR3 loop spans 12 amino acids. Here the CDR3 DNA reads TGTGCCAGCAGCGAGTCAGTCTACGAGCAGTACTTC. Its protein is CASSESVYEQYF.

In this sample, this clonotype turned up a few times. The chain employs TRBV5-1 and TRBJ2-7; possible D gene TRBD1, 6 bases. Germline values: CDR1 SGHRS, CDR2 YFSETQ. The length of the CDR3 is 12 residues. Trimming took 5 bases from V and 6 from J, leaving 12 bases between them. CDR3 loop: CASRRVGAEQYF. As DNA, the CDR3 is TGCGCCAGCAGAAGAGTGGGGGCCGAGCAGTACTTC.

The J gene is TRBJ2-7, the V gene TRBV6-6, with D perhaps being TRBD1 or TRBD2 (5 bases each). Germline CDR1 is MNHNY and CDR2 is SVGAGI (reference sequence). The CDR3 has 15 residues. Trimming took 7 bases from V and 4 from J, leaving 20 bases between them. The CDR3: CASTEFRDGGYEQYF. CDR3 bases: TGTGCCAGCACCGAATTCCGGGACGGAGGATACGAGCAGTACTTC.

This clonotype was detected once. The genes are TRBV5-1 and TRBJ1-1, with no clear D. There are 12 residues in the CDR3. Germline V CDR1 and CDR2: SGHRS, YFSETQ. Trimming took 2 bases from V and 8 from J, leaving 10 bases between them. As DNA, the CDR3 is TGCGCCAGCAGCTTTGGGGAACAGGAAGCTTTCTTT. It codes for CASSFGEQEAFF.